These T cell receptor beta chains were read from a single sample in a study of cytomegalovirus exposure and HLA in healthy donors. Clones were sequenced by immunoSEQ multiplex PCR, and TCRdb holds only the in-frame ones, with some missing. The sample has approximately 150,000 clones; about 60% are singletons. Material: PBMCs. The source is a woman in her sixties or seventies in good health and CMV-seropositive. Each CDR3 is given with its conserved first and last residue. A D gene is named only where the DNA matches it firmly. The listing skips clone size in some rows; elsewhere it reads once, few, many or a size class.

size	J	V	D	CDR3	DNA
-	TRBJ2-7	TRBV6-6	-	CASSGSAYEQYF	TGTGCCAGCAGTGGTTCAGCCTACGAGCAGTACTTC
few	TRBJ2-6	TRBV30	-	CAWSVPYSGANVLTF	TGTGCCTGGAGTGTACCCTACTCTGGGGCCAACGTCCTGACTTTC
-	TRBJ1-1	TRBV5-1	-	CASSSTSGLYTEAFF	TGCGCCAGCAGCTCGACCTCAGGGTTGTACACTGAAGCTTTCTTT
-	TRBJ2-6	TRBV7-7	TRBD1	CASRSTGAGANVLTF	TGTGCTAGCAGGTCAACAGGGGCTGGGGCCAACGTCCTGACTTTC
few	TRBJ1-5	TRBV28	TRBD1	CASSPGRTGPNQPQHF	TGTGCCAGCAGCCCCGGCCGGACAGGGCCGAATCAGCCCCAGCATTTT
-	TRBJ2-3	TRBV7-8	TRBD2	CASRIDLAGSTDTQYF	TGTGCCAGCAGAATTGACTTAGCGGGAAGCACAGATACGCAGTATTTT
few	TRBJ1-1	TRBV5-1	-	CASSLVAGGVTEAFF	TGCGCCAGCAGCTTGGTCGCAGGAGGTGTCACTGAAGCTTTCTTT
-	TRBJ1-4	TRBV18	TRBD1	CASSRDRGGEKLFF	TGTGCCAGCTCACGCGACAGGGGGGGAGAAAAACTGTTTTTT
few	TRBJ2-2	TRBV19	-	CASSIDSPNTGELFF	TGTGCCAGTAGTATTGATAGCCCAAACACCGGGGAGCTGTTTTTT
-	TRBJ2-7	TRBV11-3	TRBD2	CASSAGLAGAFEQYF	TGTGCCAGCAGCGCCGGACTAGCGGGAGCGTTCGAGCAGTACTTC
-	TRBJ2-6	TRBV11-2	-	CASSSSREGANVLTF	TGTGCCAGCAGCTCCAGCCGGGAAGGGGCCAACGTCCTGACTTTC
-	TRBJ2-3	TRBV9	-	CASSVAGHDTDTQYF	TGTGCCAGCAGCGTAGCCGGACATGACACAGATACGCAGTATTTT
few	TRBJ1-1	TRBV4-2	TRBD1	CASSQGGGYTEAFF	TGTGCCAGCAGCCAAGGAGGGGGCTACACTGAAGCTTTCTTT
few	TRBJ1-1	TRBV28	-	CATTTPGANTEAFF	TGTGCCACCACTACTCCAGGGGCGAACACTGAAGCTTTCTTT
-	TRBJ2-7	TRBV4-2	-	CASSQGLVGEQYF	TGTGCCAGCAGCCAAGGACTGGTAGGCGAGCAGTACTTC
-	TRBJ2-3	TRBV9	TRBD2	CASSIGLAGGTDTQYF	TGTGCCAGCAGCATCGGACTAGCGGGCGGCACAGATACGCAGTATTTT
-	TRBJ1-2	TRBV7-2	-	CASSLQNYGYTF	TGTGCCAGCAGCCTCCAGAACTATGGCTACACCTTC
-	TRBJ2-7	TRBV29-1	TRBD2	CSATTSAPRYEQYF	TGCAGCGCCACCACTAGCGCCCCCCGTTACGAGCAGTACTTC
-	TRBJ2-1	TRBV11-2	-	CASSLDPEGAYYNEQFF	TGTGCCAGCAGCTTAGATCCGGAGGGGGCGTACTACAATGAGCAGTTCTTC
-	TRBJ2-5	TRBV7-3	-	CASSFRGGEGETQYF	TGTGCCAGCAGCTTCCGCGGGGGCGAGGGCGAGACCCAGTACTTC
few	TRBJ2-7	TRBV6-5	-	CASSYGGSFYEQYF	TGTGCCAGCAGTTACGGCGGCTCCTTTTACGAGCAGTACTTC
-	TRBJ1-1	TRBV5-1	TRBD1	CASRENTGENTEAFF	TGCGCCAGCAGGGAAAATACAGGGGAGAACACTGAAGCTTTCTTT
-	TRBJ2-2	TRBV25-1	TRBD2	CASRTSGRAAFNTGELFF	TGTGCCAGCAGGACTAGCGGGAGGGCCGCATTTAACACCGGGGAGCTGTTTTTT
-	TRBJ2-1	TRBV6-5	TRBD2	CAASGRAHEQFF	TGTGCCGCTAGCGGGAGGGCGCATGAGCAGTTCTTC
-	TRBJ2-2	TRBV6-1	TRBD2	CASSVAGEVTGELFF	TGTGCCAGCAGTGTAGCGGGAGAGGTAACCGGGGAGCTGTTTTTT
-	TRBJ1-4	TRBV5-4	-	CASASGGNEKLFF	TGTGCCAGCGCCAGCGGGGGTAATGAAAAACTGTTTTTT
-	TRBJ1-1	TRBV11-2	-	CASSLDQVTEAFF	TGTGCCAGCAGCTTAGATCAGGTCACTGAAGCTTTCTTT
-	TRBJ2-7	TRBV10-3	TRBD2	CAISETSGAYEQYF	TGTGCCATCAGTGAGACTAGCGGGGCCTACGAGCAGTACTTC
-	TRBJ1-1	TRBV28	-	CASSLGSGREAFF	TGTGCCAGCAGTTTAGGGTCAGGTCGTGAAGCTTTCTTT
-	TRBJ2-3	TRBV7-2	TRBD2	CASSVLAGIQDTQYF	TGTGCCAGCAGCGTACTAGCGGGAATTCAAGATACGCAGTATTTT
-	TRBJ2-7	TRBV7-2	-	CASSLNGIYEQYF	TGTGCCAGCAGCTTAAACGGGATCTACGAGCAGTACTTC
-	TRBJ2-3	TRBV30	TRBD2	CAWSRGAGADTQYF	TGTGCCTGGAGTCGGGGAGCGGGAGCAGATACGCAGTATTTT
few	TRBJ2-7	TRBV20-1	-	CSAQDYEQYF	TGCAGTGCTCAGGACTACGAGCAGTACTTC
-	TRBJ2-2	TRBV4-1	TRBD2	CASSQVAGGPTTGELFF	TGCGCCAGCAGCCAAGTAGCGGGAGGGCCTACCACCGGGGAGCTGTTTTTT
-	TRBJ2-5	TRBV5-4	-	CASSLNGLQETQYF	TGTGCCAGCAGCCTAAACGGTCTCCAAGAGACCCAGTACTTC
-	TRBJ2-3	TRBV29-1	-	CSVEGRTTDTQYF	TGCAGCGTTGAAGGGAGGACGACAGATACGCAGTATTTT
-	TRBJ1-2	TRBV20-1	TRBD1	CSLGQVYGYTF	TGCAGTCTGGGACAGGTCTATGGCTACACCTTC